The sequence of this T cell receptor beta chain was determined in a study of sequential checkpoint blockade in melanoma. Regarding this clone: Given the absence of the conserved phenylalanine or tryptophan at the CDR3 end, a read error is likely. Because the CDR3's place on the DNA is in doubt, the DNA is left out and the CDR3 is given as listed by TCRdb.

Method: immunoSEQ multiplex PCR; TCRdb's copy keeps in-frame clones and lacks some. Of about 4,800 clones in the sample, 70% to 80% were seen once. Treatment: randomized to nivolumab then ipilimumab (arm A) or the reverse (arm B). DNA-damaging chemotherapy had not been given to any patient beforehand. Germline CDR1 MDHEN, CDR2 SYDVKM. The CDR3 spans 13 amino acids, including both terminal residues. Source: CD8+ T cells sorted from blood (inferred from file names), taken from a patient given nivolumab and ipilimumab in sequence. The chain links TRBV28 to TRBJ1-2. This receptor was obtained from a human donor with melanoma. Here the CDR3 reads CASSLQAGGRTNL.